These T cell receptor beta chains were read from a single sample in a study of CD8 T cells in ankylosing spondylitis. Using its own MiXCR run on the 5' RACE reads, TCRdb lists one record per CDR3 protein. The top ten clones hold around 15% of a sample with about 160,000 distinct CDR3 sequences, just over 9.5% of them seen once. The material sequenced was blood, either unsorted or a sorted T cell fraction (not recorded which). The receptors derive from a female donor with ankylosing spondylitis or in good health (not recorded which). CDR3s include the opening cysteine and the closing phenylalanine or tryptophan. The D gene is left open where the match is weak. Not every row has a clone size; where given, it reads once, few, many or a size class.

V: TRBV7-6; size: NA; J: TRBJ1-1; D: NA; CDR3: CASSSGGVTEAFF; DNA: TGTGCCAGCAGCTCGGGGGGTGTCACTGAAGCTTTCTTT
V: TRBV13; size: few; J: TRBJ2-1; D: NA; CDR3: CASSSVTNEQFF; DNA: TGTGCCAGCAGCTCTGTAACCAATGAGCAGTTCTTC
V: TRBV19; size: few; J: TRBJ2-3; D: TRBD2; CDR3: CASSTRREKMDTQYF; DNA: TGTGCCAGTAGTACGCGGCGGGAGAAGATGGATACGCAGTATTTT
V: TRBV11-2; size: few; J: TRBJ1-2; D: NA; CDR3: CASSSPLSVTINGYTF; DNA: TGTGCCAGCAGCTCCCCCCTTTCAGTAACGATAAATGGCTACACCTTC
V: TRBV27; size: few; J: TRBJ2-3; D: TRBD2; CDR3: CASSLSQLAGGTDTQYF; DNA: TGTGCCAGCAGTTTATCCCAACTAGCGGGAGGTACAGATACGCAGTATTTT
V: TRBV19; size: few; J: TRBJ2-1; D: TRBD2; CDR3: CASSSGLNSYNEQFF; DNA: TGTGCCAGTAGTTCGGGACTAAACTCCTACAATGAGCAGTTCTTC
V: TRBV7-8; size: NA; J: TRBJ2-1; D: NA; CDR3: CASSLEPRERADNEQFF; DNA: TGTGCCAGCAGCTTAGAGCCCCGGGAAAGGGCCGACAATGAGCAGTTCTTC
V: TRBV11-2; size: NA; J: TRBJ2-1; D: NA; CDR3: CASNPGQGSSGGYNEQFF; DNA: TGTGCCAGCAATCCGGGACAGGGGAGTAGCGGGGGTTACAATGAGCAGTTCTTC
V: TRBV6-6; size: few; J: TRBJ1-1; D: NA; CDR3: CASSYSGEAFF; DNA: TGTGCCAGCAGTTATAGCGGGGAAGCTTTCTTT
V: TRBV12-3/TRBV12-4; size: many; J: TRBJ2-1; D: TRBD2; CDR3: CASSWGLAGVWFF; DNA: TGTGCCAGCAGTTGGGGACTAGCGGGAGTGTGGTTCTTC
V: TRBV12-3/TRBV12-4; size: many; J: TRBJ2-7; D: NA; CDR3: CASSIGDIPTYEQYF; DNA: TGTGCCAGCAGTATAGGGGACATACCGACCTACGAGCAGTACTTC
V: TRBV9; size: few; J: TRBJ2-1; D: TRBD2; CDR3: CASSVSGGIYEQFF; DNA: TGTGCCAGCAGCGTAAGCGGGGGCATATATGAGCAGTTCTTC
V: TRBV7-9; size: NA; J: TRBJ2-7; D: NA; CDR3: CASSLGPGEHYF; DNA: TGTGCCAGCTCCCTCGGCCCCGGGGAGCACTACTTC
V: TRBV5-1; size: few; J: TRBJ2-7; D: NA; CDR3: CASSFGSPYEQYF; DNA: TGCGCCAGCAGCTTCGGCAGCCCCTACGAGCAGTACTTC
V: TRBV20-1; size: many; J: TRBJ2-3; D: TRBD2; CDR3: CSANPGTSGVHTQYF; DNA: TGCAGTGCGAACCCCGGTACTAGCGGGGTACATACGCAGTATTTT
V: TRBV5-5; size: few; J: TRBJ2-1; D: TRBD2; CDR3: CASSLVSGRGDDEQFF; DNA: TGTGCCAGCAGCTTGGTAAGCGGGAGGGGTGACGATGAGCAGTTCTTC